The 15 T cell receptor beta chains given below trace back to one sample, sequenced in a study of T cell clonality in common variable immunodeficiency. The data were produced by immunoSEQ multiplex PCR, yet TCRdb's version contains in-frame clones alone and is incomplete. Found here are tens of thousands of clones, no singletons; the ten largest cover more than 9%. The sequencing input was peripheral blood mononuclear cells. These receptors were taken from a person aged 18 to 70 in good health.

In its sample, this clone was seen many times. The CDR3 is cut off 3 residues early in the read; its end comes from the germline J gene. The chain is built from TRBV4-1 and TRBJ2-3; 7 bases agree with TRBD2. Trimming at V came to 0 bases and at J to 4 bases, leaving 4 bases not matched to a gene. Germline CDR1 and CDR2: MGHRA and YSYEKL. This CDR3 spans 15 amino acids. CDR3 protein: CASSQDRLASDTQYF. CDR3 DNA (partial): TGCGCCAGCAGCCAAGATAGACTAGCTTCAGATACG.

In the case of this clone: The read terminates 3 residues ahead of where the CDR3 ends, so the germline J gene completes it. The V call is TRBV10-2, the J call TRBJ2-7, with a possible D match to TRBD2 (6 bases). Trimming removed 6 bases at V and 3 bases at J, with 6 bases between. This CDR3 region has 11 residues. Germline V gives CDR1 WSHSY, CDR2 SAAADI. CDR3 DNA (partial): TGCGCCAGCAGGGACTACTACGAG. Amino acid sequence: CASRDYYE. In full, the CDR3 reads CASRDYYEQYF.

This clone has a count of ten or more. Coverage ceases 3 residues before the CDR3 finishes, and the germline J gene fills in the end. V usage is TRBV19 and J usage is TRBJ1-2; tentatively, D is TRBD1 (5 bases). The germline V gene encodes CDR1 LNHDA and CDR2 SQIVND (reference sequence). The CDR3 runs to 13 residues. CDR3 bases read: TGTGCCAGTAGTATATGGGGCGTCGGGGGC. Translating gives CASSIWGVGG. The whole CDR3 protein is CASSIWGVGGYTF.

This clone was found many times. With the read ending 3 residues before the CDR3 end, the germline J gene is used to fill in that end. The V gene is TRBV20-1, the J gene TRBJ2-1; 8 bases are a match to TRBD2. Losses at the gene ends were 5 bases for V and 4 bases for J; bases not matched to a gene: 4. The CDR3 runs 13 residues. Germline V lookup: CDR1 DFQATT, CDR2 SNEGSKA (reference sequence). CDR3 amino acids: CSARAGGYNEQFF. CDR3 DNA (partial): TGCAGTGCTCGGGCGGGGGGTTACAATGAG.

There are many counts of this clone. The CDR3 end is not reached by the read, which stops 3 residues before it; the germline J gene fills it in. The rearrangement uses TRBV5-1 and TRBJ2-7, with TRBD2 as a possible D gene (8 bases). CDR1 and CDR2 (germline): SGHRS, YFSETQ. V lost 7 bases and J 4 bases, leaving 15 bases between the germline ends. This CDR3 has 13 residues. The CDR3 here is CASAGGQIYEQYF. The sequenced CDR3 bases are TGCGCCAGCGCGGGGGGACAGATTTACGAG.

This clone was recorded at least ten times. The CDR3 goes on 3 residues after the read ends, and that part is filled in from the germline J gene. The chain combines TRBV20-1 with TRBJ2-1, with 12 nucleotides matching TRBD2. CDR1 DFQATT and CDR2 SNEGSKA come from the germline V gene (reference sequence). The CDR3 totals 12 residues. J was trimmed by 9 bases and V by 6 bases; bases with no gene match: 3. CDR3 bases read: TGCAGTGCGACACTAGCGGGGGGTGAG. Its protein product is CSATLAGGE. The whole CDR3 region reads CSATLAGGEQFF.

This clone was detected many times. The missing CDR3 end, 3 residues past where the read stops, is filled in from the germline J gene. The rearrangement links TRBV6-2 or TRBV6-3 to TRBJ2-7; 7 bases map to TRBD1. The ends lost 7 bases at V and 6 bases at J; junction bases unmatched: 15. The CDR3 is made up of 15 amino acids. Germline lookup yields CDR1 MNHEY and CDR2 SVGEGT. The CDR3: CASTPSGTVATEQYF. CDR3 DNA, as far as it was read: TGTGCCAGCACCCCTTCCGGGACAGTGGCAACCGAG.

This clone has at least ten counts. The read falls 3 residues short of the CDR3 end, and the missing part is taken from the germline J gene. The genes are TRBV4-1 and TRBJ1-5; D is unclear. This CDR3 is built from 14 residues. Trimming took off 1 base at V and 8 bases at J, with 12 bases between the two ends. The germline gives CDR1 MGHRA, CDR2 YSYEKL. Here the CDR3 reads CASSQGPPAEPQHF. The CDR3 bases that were read are TGCGCCAGCAGCCAAGGTCCGCCGGCGGAGCCC.

At least ten counts were recorded for this clone. The CDR3 end lies 3 residues beyond the end of the read and is filled in from the germline J gene. The chain uses TRBV20-1 and TRBJ2-5, with D perhaps TRBD2 (6 bases). Germline CDR1 and CDR2: DFQATT and SNEGSKA (reference sequence). There are 15 residues in the CDR3. Between the trimmed V and J ends, which lost 2 bases and 2 bases, there was a span of 15 bases. CDR3 DNA (partial): TGCAGTGCTAGATTCCACCGGGGGAATCAAGAGACC. Amino acids: CSARFHRGNQET. The CDR3 in its entirety is CSARFHRGNQETQYF.

This clone was recorded many times. At one end the junction does not follow the germline gene, possibly because of a read error. Read data end 3 residues before the CDR3 end; the end is taken from the germline J gene. The chain joins TRBV6-1 to TRBJ1-6; D is uncertain. The CDR3 consists of 13 residues. Germline V gives CDR1 MNHNS, CDR2 SASEGT. The part of the CDR3 DNA that was read is TGTGCCAGCAGCGAAGAGGGTGATTCACCC. This translates into CASSEEGDSP. The full CDR3 sequence reads CASSEEGDSPLHF.

There are many counts of this clone. Sequencing ends 3 residues short of the CDR3 end; the germline J gene provides the rest. The V and J genes are TRBV18 and TRBJ2-1; D remains unclear. Germline CDR1 reads KGHSH; CDR2 reads LQKENI. V was trimmed by 0 bases and J by 5 bases, leaving 8 bases between them. CDR3 length: 14 residues. The CDR3 bases that were read are TGTGCCAGCTCACCACCGAGCTTGCACAATGAG. Encoded protein: CASSPPSLHNE. The complete CDR3 reads CASSPPSLHNEQFF.

The table lists this clone with a few counts. The read terminates 3 residues ahead of where the CDR3 ends, so the germline J gene completes it. This chain links TRBV20-1 with TRBJ2-3; 11 nucleotides align to TRBD2. CDR3 length equals 19 residues. The V and J ends lost 3 bases and 2 bases, in that order; junction bases with no gene match: 16. CDR1 and CDR2 from the germline V gene are DFQATT and SNEGSKA (reference sequence). The CDR3 here is CSASDPAGTSGSSTDTQYF. CDR3 DNA, as far as it was read: TGCAGTGCTAGCGATCCTGCTGGGACTAGCGGTTCATCCACAGATACG.

This clone was recorded at least ten times. The read finishes 3 residues shy of the CDR3 end, and the germline J gene is used to complete it. The gene calls are TRBV6-4 and TRBJ2-3; 11 bases map to TRBD1. Germline V gene lookup returns CDR1 MRHNA and CDR2 SNTAGT. Germline trimming cut 5 bases from V and 4 bases from J; bases unmatched to any gene: 2. The CDR3 is 14 amino acids. The CDR3 reads CASSRTGGADTQYF. The CDR3 DNA, read in part, is TGTGCCAGCAGTCGGACAGGGGGCGCAGATACG.

This clone was seen many times. The read finishes 3 residues shy of the CDR3 end, and the germline J gene is used to complete it. The chain employs TRBV3-1 (or the pseudogene TRBV3-2) and TRBJ1-2; the D gene is possibly TRBD1 (6 bases). Germline V CDR1 and CDR2: LGHDT, YNNKEL (reference sequence). V was shortened by 0 bases and J by 7 bases, with 15 bases between the two germline ends. The CDR3 is 15 amino acids. The covered CDR3 bases are TGTGCCAGCAGCCAAGATTGGTACAGGGAAAGTGGC. The encoded protein is CASSQDWYRESG. The full CDR3 is CASSQDWYRESGYTF.

This clone was picked up many times. Read data end 3 residues before the CDR3 end; the end is taken from the germline J gene. This sequence joins TRBV7-6 and TRBJ1-4; D may be TRBD1 (6 bases). In germline, CDR1 is SGHVS, CDR2 FNYEAQ. The CDR3 length is 14 residues. V was trimmed by 3 bases and J by 7 bases, leaving 12 bases between them. The part of the CDR3 DNA that was read is TGTGCCAGCAGCTTCCAACAGGGTAGTGAAAAA. It translates to CASSFQQGSEK. The full CDR3 sequence reads CASSFQQGSEKLFF.